The present entry profiles one TCR beta chain with its context. Its target antigen remains unknown. No much larger clonotype is one base removed from it; base qualities were not supplied. The collaborating institutions used their own protocols to collect whole blood in K2EDTA tubes. For TCRbeta analysis, collaborators shipped samples in one of three forms: frozen whole blood, isolated PBMCs, or DNA extracted from either of those sample types. TCRbeta CDR3 regions were amplified from genomic DNA by means of the immunoSEQ Assay, a bias-controlled multiplex PCR. In the paper's pipeline: The number of nucleated cells in each sample was estimated from the amplification of reference gene primers within the assay. Sequence reads were collapsed and filtered to measure the absolute abundance of every unique TCRbeta CDR3 rearrangement. For each sample, productive Simpson clonality was calculated as the square root of Simpson's diversity index across productive rearrangements. The immuneACCESS repertoire file appears here via TCRdb, limited to in-frame rearrangements. These files lack a portion of the clones; in checked studies, under half of the deficit traces to unresolved V genes, and the cause of the others is not known. Clonal size and the V and J genes are those of that table, whereas D and trimming came from the DNA. Across this sample there are around 180,000 clones, with approximately 90% seen only once. The ten largest clones take up approximately 4% of the sample.

These data originate in a study of blood T cell repertoires in COVID-19 (dated by TCRdb to 2018 to 2021). General notes on the study: Samples from collaborators originated in the United States, Italy and Spain and spanned both the acute and convalescent phases of COVID-19. Deeply sampled blood TCRbeta repertoires from subjects exposed to, actively infected with, or recovered from COVID-19 were included in the dataset. The material from the prospective study consisted of cDNA or gDNA derived from T cells, B-cell-depleted T cells, or PBMCs. The repertoires were released in a freely available public database meant as a resource for research on the immune response to SARS-CoV-2. The samples were drawn from the first 160 participants of the ongoing ImmuneRACE study and from some 1,300 subjects provided by 6 global collaborators. Where available, HLA class I and class II types were taken from metadata supplied by the sample provider and were not determined by assay-based typing. Sample metadata almost always included a de-identified subject ID, COVID-19 status, age in years and sex.

In the germline V gene, CDR1 corresponds to SNHLY and CDR2 to FYNNEI. The CDR3, from cysteine to phenylalanine, totals 14 residues. Here the CDR3 DNA is all that survives: 42 bases in frame from base 1. V was cut back by 7 bases and J by 8 bases, leaving a gap of 18 bases between them. General findings and caveats noted by the study authors: How much clinical and demographic metadata was included differed by source and by participant, and the metadata was provided uncurated.

The sample taken for sequencing was peripheral blood. The origin of this receptor is a human donor in a cohort sampled during active COVID-19. Recombination connected TRBV2 to TRBJ2-4; the D region possibly corresponds to TRBD1 (5 bases align). The CDR3 is CASTQGQGGDIQYF. The sequenced DNA: TGTGCCAGCACCCAAGGGCAGGGTGGGGACATTCAGTACTTC.